This T cell receptor beta chain was captured in a study of OX40 agonist ivuxolimab in advanced cancers. Across the whole study: Dose-escalation patients' cancers were hepatocellular carcinoma, melanoma, renal cell or head and neck cancer. Prior anti-PD-1, anti-PD-L1 or anti-CTLA-4 therapy was allowed; roughly 40% had some. A partial response was reached by three patients: one with hepatocellular carcinoma and two with cutaneous melanoma. Study-level results: Doses of 0.1 to 3.0 mg/kg were accompanied by clonal expansion of CD4+ and CD8+ blood T cells by week 6.

TCRdb's copy holds only in-frame clones and misses some; the assay was immunoSEQ multiplex PCR. Here the sample spans 100,000 or so clones, approximately 94% being singletons. The CDR3 consists of 17 residues. V shed 5 bases, J shed 7 bases, and the junction held 11 bases outside the gene matches. Germline CDR1 and CDR2: LNHNV and YYDKDF (reference sequence). Of note for this clone: Its cognate antigen is unknown.

This chain uses TRBV15 with TRBJ2-2, with 12 bases matching TRBD1. Sequenced material: CD4+ or CD8+ T cells sorted from blood, taken in a trial of the OX40 agonist ivuxolimab. The TCR sequence derives from an adult with an advanced solid tumor such as melanoma, head and neck, liver or kidney cancer. The CDR3 region is CATSGTPGQGAGGELFF. DNA for the CDR3: TGTGCCACCAGCGGGACACCGGGACAGGGGGCAGGCGGGGAGCTGTTTTTT.